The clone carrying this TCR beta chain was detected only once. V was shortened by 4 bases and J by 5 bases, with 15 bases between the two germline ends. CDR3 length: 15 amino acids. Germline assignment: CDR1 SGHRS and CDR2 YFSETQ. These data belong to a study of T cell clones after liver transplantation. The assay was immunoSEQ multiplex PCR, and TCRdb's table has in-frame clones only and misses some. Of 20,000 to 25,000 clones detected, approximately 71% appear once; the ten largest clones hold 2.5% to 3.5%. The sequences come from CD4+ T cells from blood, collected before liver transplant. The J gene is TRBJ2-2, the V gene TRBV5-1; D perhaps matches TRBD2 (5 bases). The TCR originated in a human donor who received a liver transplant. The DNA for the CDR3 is TGCGCCAGCAGCCCTGGGGTAGCGAGAACCGGGGAGCTGTTTTTT. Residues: CASSPGVARTGELFF.